The 20 T cell receptor beta chains below all came from one sample that was sequenced in a study of cytomegalovirus exposure and HLA in healthy donors. The PCR made use of 60 Vbeta and 13 Jbeta primers. Generated by immunoSEQ multiplex PCR, the TCRdb table keeps only in-frame clones and is missing some. Among 160,000 or so clones listed, 70% to 80% were seen once. The sample was PBMCs. These receptors all stem from a man aged 35 to 55 in good health and CMV-seronegative.

A remark on this clone: One end of the junction fails to match germline, which may point to a read error. The V gene is TRBV4-2, the J gene TRBJ2-6; TRBD2 agrees at 7 bases. Germline V lookup: CDR1 LGHNA, CDR2 YNFKEQ. The length of the CDR3 is 18 residues. The CDR3 reads CASSQVLGGSSGANGLTF. CDR3 nucleotides: TGTGCCAGCAGCCAAGTTCTGGGGGGGTCCTCTGGGGCCAACGGCCTGACTTTC.

V gene TRBV27 combines with J gene TRBJ2-7; TRBD2 matches 10 bases. The CDR3 contains 15 residues. The junction had 6 bases not matched to a gene; V was cut back by 5 bases and J by 2 bases. Germline CDR1 is MNHEY and CDR2 is SMNVEV (reference sequence). CDR3 DNA: TGTGCCAGCAGTAATTCGCTAGCGGGAGCCTACGAGCAGTACTTC. Encoded protein: CASSNSLAGAYEQYF.

The gene calls are TRBV5-6 and TRBJ2-5; TRBD2 matches 13 bases. The V and J ends lost 3 bases and 5 bases, in that order; junction bases with no gene match: 10. Germline V lookup: CDR1 SGHDT, CDR2 YYEEEE. CDR3 length equals 17 residues. CDR3 protein: CASSSGTSGITSETQYF. The CDR3 DNA is TGTGCCAGCAGCTCCGGGACTAGCGGGATAACTTCGGAGACCCAGTACTTC. Supplemented by reference TRBV5-6 and TRBJ2-5, the full variable domain reads DAGVTQSPTHLIKTRGQQVTLRCSPKSGHDTVSWYQQALGQGPQFIFQYYEEEERQRGNFPDRFSGHQFPNYSSELNVNALLLGDSALYLCASSSGTSGITSETQYFGPGTRLLVL.

CDR3 sequence (DNA): TGTGCCAGCGGGGAGGGAGGGCTCGGGGAGCTGTTTTTT. Translation: CASGEGGLGELFF. The chain uses TRBV28 and TRBJ2-2, with TRBD2 identical over 7 bases. The CDR3 consists of 13 residues. Germline CDR1 and CDR2: MDHEN and SYDVKM. V trimming: 8 bases; J trimming: 7 bases; junction bases outside the gene matches: 7.

This clone has only one observation. The rearrangement uses TRBV5-1 and TRBJ2-3; weak D call: TRBD2 (5 bases). This CDR3 comprises 15 residues. CDR1 SGHRS and CDR2 YFSETQ come from the germline V gene. Trimming left V 2 bases short and J 5 bases short, with 15 bases between. In nucleotides, the CDR3 is TGCGCCAGCAGCTTCCGCCAGGCACGGGGAGATACGCAGTATTTT. Amino acids: CASSFRQARGDTQYF. The full variable domain, completed using reference TRBV5-1 and TRBJ2-3, is KAGVTQTPRYLIKTRGQQVTLSCSPISGHRSVSWYQQTPGQGLQFLFEYFSETQRNKGNFPGRFSGRQFSNSRSEMNVSTLELGDSALYLCASSFRQARGDTQYFGPGTRLTVL.

This clone was observed once. V usage is TRBV5-1 and J usage is TRBJ2-3; TRBD2 matches at 14 bases. V shed 5 bases and J 4 bases; nucleotides not matched to a gene: 12. The CDR3 totals 18 residues. Germline V gene data show CDR1 as SGHRS and CDR2 as YFSETQ. The CDR3 is CASRGLAGVIRPPDTQYF. The CDR3 DNA reads TGCGCCAGCAGGGGACTAGCGGGAGTAATTCGGCCTCCAGATACGCAGTATTTT.

The chain has TRBV6-4 and TRBJ1-2; no firm D call. The CDR3 length is 12 residues. V lost 3 bases and J lost 5, with 7 bases in between. Looked up from germline, CDR1 is MRHNA and CDR2 is SNTAGT. CDR3 region: CASSERGYGYTF. CDR3 nucleotides: TGTGCCAGCAGTGAAAGAGGGTATGGCTACACCTTC.

The table lists this clone with a few counts. J is TRBJ2-7 and V is TRBV6-1; a possible D gene is TRBD1 (6 bases). Trimming shortened V by 2 bases and J by 6 bases, and 11 bases separated the two germline ends. CDR1 is MNHNS, CDR2 SASEGT, per germline. This CDR3 spans 13 amino acids. The CDR3 DNA follows: TGTGCCAGCAGTGAAATGTGGGGGCGCGAGCAGTACTTC. Amino acids: CASSEMWGREQYF.

This chain joins TRBV5-1 and TRBJ2-1; tentative D call: TRBD2 (5 bases). Trimming removed 4 bases from V and 8 bases from J, with 16 bases in between. CDR3 length equals 14 residues. Germline V CDR1 and CDR2: SGHRS, YFSETQ. The CDR3 sequence: CASSPEGRRDEQFF. In DNA, the CDR3 is TGCGCCAGCAGCCCCGAGGGCCGTAGGGATGAGCAGTTCTTC.

This clone is a singleton in its sample. The V call is TRBV6-6, the J call TRBJ2-7, with 7 bases identical to TRBD1. The CDR3 runs 15 residues. Germline trimming cut 8 bases from V and 5 bases from J; bases unmatched to any gene: 15. Germline-derived CDR1 and CDR2 are MNHNY and SVGAGI (reference sequence). The CDR3 nucleotides are TGTGCCAGCGATCGCGAGGGGGCCTCAAACGACGAGCAGTACTTC. Translation gives CASDREGASNDEQYF.

J is TRBJ2-1 and V is TRBV11-2; D unclear. The ends were cut back, 5 bases at V and 6 bases at J, with 17 bases in the middle. Per the germline V gene, CDR1 is SGHAT and CDR2 is FQNNGV. CDR3 length equals 15 residues. The CDR3, as DNA: TGTGCCAGCAGCCCTAACCGGTTAGTCCCCAATGAGCAGTTCTTC. Translation gives CASSPNRLVPNEQFF.

The chain has TRBV21-1 and TRBJ2-3; the table calls TRBD2, which could not be checked here. TRBV21-1 is recorded as a pseudogene. CDR3 length equals 17 residues. The DNA of the CDR3 is TGTGCCAGCAGCAAAAATGAGCGGGAGGGCCAAACAGATACGCAGTATTTT. Translated: CASSKNEREGQTDTQYF.

This clone has more than one count but fewer than ten. The V and J genes are TRBV30 and TRBJ2-2; 10 bases fit TRBD1. The J segment lost 3 bases and the V segment lost 4 bases, leaving 2 bases of the junction unmatched. The germline V gene has CDR1 GTSNPN and CDR2 SVGIG (reference sequence). The CDR3 is made up of 14 amino acids. The CDR3 DNA follows: TGTGCCTGGAAGGGACAGGGGTACACCGGGGAGCTGTTTTTT. It is translated as CAWKGQGYTGELFF.

This clone was seen a few times. The chain couples TRBV6-1 to TRBJ2-3; 10 bases line up with TRBD2. The junction had 2 bases not matched to a gene; V was cut back by 1 base and J by 4 bases. The CDR3 spans 15 residues. Germline lookup yields CDR1 MNHNS and CDR2 SASEGT. The CDR3 protein is CASSEEAGGPDTQYF. CDR3 nucleotides: TGTGCCAGCAGTGAAGAAGCGGGAGGGCCAGATACGCAGTATTTT.

The J gene is TRBJ2-1, the V gene TRBV7-9, with D possibly matching TRBD1 (7 bases). CDR1 is SEHNR, CDR2 FQNEAQ, per germline (reference sequence). CDR3 length equals 15 residues. V lost 1 base and J lost 6, with 13 bases in between. The CDR3 DNA reads as TGTGCCAGCAGCTTAGGGCAGGGGGAGGTCAATGAGCAGTTCTTC. Translated: CASSLGQGEVNEQFF.

This clone was detected a few times. An end of the junction does not agree with germline; a read error may underlie this. This chain connects TRBV7-9 to TRBJ2-3, with TRBD2 matching over 10 bases. CDR3 length: 12 amino acids. CDR1 SEHNR and CDR2 FQNEAQ come from the germline V gene (reference sequence). The CDR3 sequence: CSSSLAGGAQYF. The CDR3 DNA reads as TGTTCCAGCAGCTTAGCGGGGGGAGCGCAGTATTTT.

V is TRBV29-1 and J is TRBJ1-2; D may be TRBD1 (5 bases). Germline-derived CDR1 and CDR2 are SQVTM and ANQGSEA. This CDR3 is built from 12 residues. Trimming pared 6 bases from V and 8 bases from J, leaving 16 bases between. CDR3 nucleotides: TGCAGCGTAGACTTCGACAGATTCGGCTACACCTTC. It encodes CSVDFDRFGYTF.

The chain is built from TRBV11-1 and TRBJ2-7; 10 bases agree with TRBD2. Trimming cost V 5 bases and J 5 bases; bases outside gene matches: 9. CDR3 length: 15 residues. The V gene's germline CDR1 is SGHAT and CDR2 FQDESV (reference sequence). CDR3 in amino acids: CASSVLAGEDHEQYF. DNA for the CDR3: TGTGCCAGCAGCGTTCTAGCGGGAGAGGATCACGAGCAGTACTTC.

The rearrangement links TRBV5-1 to TRBJ2-1; 7 bases align to TRBD1. Germline assignment: CDR1 SGHRS and CDR2 YFSETQ. J was trimmed by 5 bases and V by 4 bases; bases with no gene match: 6. CDR3 size: 14 residues. Here the CDR3 reads CASSADRVNNEQFF. Written as DNA, the CDR3 is TGCGCCAGCAGCGCCGACAGGGTTAACAATGAGCAGTTCTTC.

The chain's CDR3 is CASRGRDFHEQFF. The CDR3 coding sequence is TGTGCCAGCAGAGGGCGGGACTTCCATGAGCAGTTCTTC. This chain uses TRBV2 with TRBJ2-1; D may be TRBD2 (6 bases). The CDR3 has 13 residues. Germline V gives CDR1 SNHLY, CDR2 FYNNEI. With 6 bases removed from V and 8 bases from J, the gap between germline ends came to 14 bases. Complete variable domain (other parts from reference TRBV2 and TRBJ2-1): EPEVTQTPSHQVTQMGQEVILRCVPISNHLYFYWYRQILGQKVEFLVSFYNNEISEKSEIFDDQFSVERPDGSNFTLKIRSTKLEDSAMYFCASRGRDFHEQFFGPGTRLTVL.